This entry features one T cell receptor (beta chain) sequence. Its specific antigen is unknown. It has no much larger one-base neighbor in the sample; base qualities were not kept. The cohort comprised some 730 healthy bone marrow donors. All cohort members were sampled while nominally healthy, although unrecorded immune exposures were likely present. The donor was CMV seronegative and was included in the group of 352 seronegative cohort members. A peripheral blood sample was collected from each donor, and TCR beta sequencing was performed on peripheral blood mononuclear cells. The Qiagen DNeasy Blood Extraction Kit was used to extract genomic DNA from the blood cell samples. The record originates from a study of cytomegalovirus exposure and HLA in healthy donors (dated by TCRdb to 2015 to 2018). About the investigation overall: In an earlier analysis of several hundred of the donors, 250 to 350 Gb of sequence data and 100 million or so unique TCR beta sequences from roughly 180 million T cells were reported. The study used immunosequencing to profile the T cell repertoires of approximately 690 subjects and linked those repertoires to cytomegalovirus serostatus. Typing coverage differed by locus: A, B, C, DRB1 and DQB1 were typed in about 620-640 donors, DQA1 in around 500, DPA1 in approximately 600, and DPB1 in around 440. Around 320 gigabases of sequencing data and 70 million to 100 million unique TCR sequences were included in an early release covering about 700 HLA-typed donors. A handful of DR-DQ haplotypes were handled as single units for association and clustering because linkage in the cohort was strong. An earlier analysis of 587 of the donors used high-throughput TCR beta sequencing to judge whether each TCR beta V gene segment behaved as functional or pseudogenic. The aim of the study was to test whether cataloging public T cell receptors could identify signatures of past pathogen exposure. Donor age, sex, ethnicity and CMV serostatus were compiled together with the repertoire data. Along with the roughly 670-subject first cohort, a separate validation cohort of around 120 different subjects was used. The genetic ancestry cluster associated with self-reported Caucasian donors included roughly 84% of the roughly 410 genotyped donors. A later genetic analysis took genome-wide SNP genotypes for about 65% of the 666 donors and used that subset as a discovery cohort. HLA typing included class I and class II loci at four-digit resolution. To study patterns of TCR occurrence, a later analysis re-analyzed previously published TCR beta repertoires from 666 donors and added high-resolution HLA genotyping. On average, roughly 250,000 unique TCR beta nucleotide sequences were sequenced per donor among about 400 genotyped donors of the cohort, with roughly a sixth of those sequences being non-productive. Every repertoire in the discovery cohort had been generated on one and the same sequencing platform. To predict cytomegalovirus infection status, the study brought together high-throughput TCR immunosequencing, statistical association of individual TCRs with disease status, and machine learning. In the later analysis, no new phenotypic data were used to find candidate immune exposures; instead, reliance was placed on TCR beta sequences and their occurrence across donors. What the research found in general, with its limitations: In vitro tests confirmed that a few of the cytomegalovirus-associated TCR beta chains recognize cytomegalovirus antigens. A later analysis found that most CMV-associated TCR beta chains appeared HLA-restricted, with HLA associations seemingly driven largely by CMV exposure. For the cohort, immune exposure information was limited to CMV serostatus. A later analysis found that HLA-associated TCR beta chains were more clonally expanded and had lower generation probabilities than equally common non-associated chains. At a false discovery rate of 0.05, a later analysis linked roughly 17,000 TCR beta sequences to specific HLA alleles. A later genetic analysis reported fewer N-insertions in productive TCRs among donors in an Asian-associated ancestry cluster than the approximately 700-donor mean. Several of the top co-occurrence clusters appeared to be linked to parvovirus B19, influenza, CMV and Epstein-Barr virus, according to a later analysis. V-gene and J-gene trimming of TCR beta chains was associated with a missense DCLRE1C variant in a later genetic analysis, and the association was replicated in an independent cohort. A further reported finding was that TCR beta sequences accurately predicted the HLA-A and HLA-B alleles for most subjects in the first cohort. The classifier was reported to diagnose cytomegalovirus status with high specificity and sensitivity in both the original cohort and the validation cohort. Linkage disequilibrium might explain the correlated functional status among segregating V segments, but an unknown experimental factor could not be ruled out. Because the 87-base-pair reads could not distinguish some IMGT-functional V segments, including TRBV6-2 and TRBV6-3, those segments were excluded. The authors suggested that the approach could potentially be generalized to other disease states and immunological phenotypes. Sequencing depth was assumed to be roughly uniform across donors in the presence/absence analyses, though that assumption may not hold. In the study, around 150 TCR beta chains were listed as associated with cytomegalovirus. Because counts were too low, roughly 16 rarely observed V segments, including chromosome 9 orphons, were excluded from the earlier analysis of 587 of the donors. Only TCR beta chains were sequenced in this cohort, and the absence of alpha or paired-chain data limited detectable features. In a later analysis, the rate of TCR association differed among HLA loci, with DRB1 alleles having the most associated TCRs and HLA-C alleles having the fewest. Most TCR sequences were seen in very few donors, while some public TCRs were found in many individuals. In an earlier analysis of under 600 of the donors, most TCR beta V segments were observed in productive rearrangements about 87% or about 30% of the time, broadly matching IMGT annotations. A cluster of highly shared sequence variants was judged likely to represent a technical artifact of the sequencing pipeline. Assigning TCR associations to individual alleles was difficult when HLA alleles, especially DR and DQ, strongly co-occurred. HLA typing was unavailable for some donors at each locus, so association tests used only the typed subset.

The receptor library was made with the immunoSEQ multiplex PCR assay. For the multiplex PCR, a mixture combining 60 forward primers for TCR Vbeta segments and 13 reverse primers for TCR Jbeta segments was used. A multiplex PCR assay on genomic DNA amplified the CDR3 region of rearranged TCR beta genes. On the Illumina HiSeq System, the amplified TCR beta libraries were sequenced as 87-base-pair reads. Processing in the source paper ran as follows. In a later analysis, tens of millions of unique TCR beta chains were counted across the roughly 670 repertoires, and about 9.9 million of these chains were shared by at least two donors. Raw reads were error-corrected and collapsed into unique sequences by a nearest-neighbor algorithm in which closely related sequences were merged to remove PCR and sequencing errors. Alignment of CDR3 sequences to IMGT reference sequences was used to assign V, D and J gene segments. For a sequence to be retained, a match of at least six nucleotides was required to both a V gene segment and a J gene segment. A rearrangement counted as productive if the CDR3 had no stop codons and remained in frame with V and J, and every other rearrangement counted as non-productive. CDR3 was defined according to IMGT convention as the region running from the second conserved V-encoded cysteine to the conserved J-encoded phenylalanine. The earlier analysis of about 610 of the donors excluded sequences that lacked an unambiguous match to a single V gene segment. An earlier analysis of 550 to 650 of the donors classified V segments as functional when productive rearrangements were above 56.7% and as segregating when the standard deviation between donors was above 5%. A statistical classification framework was built to diagnose cytomegalovirus status from the catalog of TCR beta chain sequences. In a later analysis, TCR nucleotide sequences were compared against IMGT/GENE-DB human TR gene sequences so that V and J genes could be assigned. A later analysis assigned CDR3 sequences and most-parsimonious VDJ recombination scenarios with the TCRdist pipeline. In a later analysis, each TCR beta chain was defined by its CDR3 amino acid sequence together with its V-gene family, and reads lacking a unique V-gene family were excluded. In a later analysis, 450 to 600 highly shared, low-generation-probability nucleotide sequences were removed to address suspected cross-contamination and a sequencing artifact. A later analysis calculated a clonal expansion index for each public chain from normalized within-repertoire ranks of inferred template counts. In a later analysis, generation probabilities were computed using a VDJ recombination model fitted to out-of-frame rearrangements, and the results were checked against IGoR. A later analysis scored TCR-TCR, TCR-HLA and TCR-CMV co-occurrence with hypergeometric tests, applying a repertoire-size bias correction to TCR pairs. To estimate false discovery rates, a later analysis permuted the HLA or CMV assignments 20 times. In a later analysis, co-occurring TCRs were grouped using DBSCAN, and TCRdist sequence similarity was added for clustering within HLA-allele-positive subsets. Co-occurrence clustering excluded repertoires with fewer than 30,000 or more than 120,000 public chains, plus five with anomalous nucleotide sharing. TCRdb retrieved this table from immuneACCESS and kept in-frame rearrangements only. Not all clones are present; in checked studies, unresolved V genes account for under half, and no reason is known for the remainder. V and J calls and clone size come straight from that table; D and trimming were deduced from the DNA. This sample holds 150,000 to 200,000 clones; around three quarters were observed only once. Under 2% of the sample lies in the top ten.

The CDR3 has 13 amino acids, counting the end cysteine and phenylalanine. The only DNA kept is the CDR3, 39 bases in frame from the first base. V is reduced by 6 bases and J by 5 bases, leaving a spacing of 10 bases between them. The specimen was PBMCs. The rearrangement joined TRBV23-1 to TRBJ2-2, and perhaps TRBD1 as D gene, on 5 matching bases. TRBV23-1 is an ORF, and what it does is uncertain. The receptor was isolated from a woman under 40 in good health and CMV-seronegative. The CDR3 is CASSKGCTGELFF. The nucleotides are TGCGCCAGCAGCAAGGGGTGTACCGGGGAGCTGTTTTTT.